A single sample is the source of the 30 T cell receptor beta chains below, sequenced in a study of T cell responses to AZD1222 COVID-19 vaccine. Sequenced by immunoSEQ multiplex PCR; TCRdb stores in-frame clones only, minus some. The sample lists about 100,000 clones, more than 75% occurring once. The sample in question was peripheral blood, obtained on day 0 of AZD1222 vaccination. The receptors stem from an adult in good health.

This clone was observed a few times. In DNA form, the CDR3 reads TGTGCCAGCAGCGTAGCTCCAGGGCGAGAGACCCAGTACTTC. It specifies CASSVAPGRETQYF. The rearrangement joins TRBV9 to TRBJ2-5, with a possible D match to TRBD1 (5 bases). The CDR3 totals 14 residues. Trimming removed 0 bases from V and 4 bases from J, with 10 bases in between. From germline, CDR1 is SGDLS and CDR2 YYNGEE.

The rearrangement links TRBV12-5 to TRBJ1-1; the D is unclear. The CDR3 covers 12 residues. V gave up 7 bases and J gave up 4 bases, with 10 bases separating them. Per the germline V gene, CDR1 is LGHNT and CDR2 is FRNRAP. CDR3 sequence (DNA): TGTGCTAGTGCGTCCCGGACCACTGAAGCTTTCTTT. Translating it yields CASASRTTEAFF.

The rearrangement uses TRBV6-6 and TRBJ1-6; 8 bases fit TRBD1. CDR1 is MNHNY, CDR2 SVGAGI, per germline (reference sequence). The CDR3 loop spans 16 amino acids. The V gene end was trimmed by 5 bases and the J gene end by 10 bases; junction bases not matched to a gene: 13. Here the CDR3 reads CASSPRTGTIFSPLHF. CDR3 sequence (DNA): TGTGCCAGCAGTCCCCGGACAGGGACAATCTTCTCACCCCTCCACTTT.

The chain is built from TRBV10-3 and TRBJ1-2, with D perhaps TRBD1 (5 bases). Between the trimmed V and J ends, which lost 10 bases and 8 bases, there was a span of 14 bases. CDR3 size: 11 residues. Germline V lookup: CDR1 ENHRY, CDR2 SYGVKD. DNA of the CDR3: TGTGCCACCAGGGACGGCGGCGGCTACACCTTC. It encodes CATRDGGGYTF.

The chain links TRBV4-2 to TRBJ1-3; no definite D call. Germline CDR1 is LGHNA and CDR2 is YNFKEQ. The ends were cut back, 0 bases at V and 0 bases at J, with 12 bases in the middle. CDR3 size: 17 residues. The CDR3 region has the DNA TGTGCCAGCAGCCAAGATCCCGCCCGGCACTCTGGAAACACCATATATTTT. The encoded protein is CASSQDPARHSGNTIYF.

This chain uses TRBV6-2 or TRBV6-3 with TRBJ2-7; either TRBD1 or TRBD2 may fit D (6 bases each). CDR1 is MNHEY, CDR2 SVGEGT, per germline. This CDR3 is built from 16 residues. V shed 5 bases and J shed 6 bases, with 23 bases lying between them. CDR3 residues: CASSPPGRRGGFEQYF. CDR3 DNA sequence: TGTGCCAGCAGTCCCCCCGGTAGGAGAGGGGGGTTCGAGCAGTACTTC.

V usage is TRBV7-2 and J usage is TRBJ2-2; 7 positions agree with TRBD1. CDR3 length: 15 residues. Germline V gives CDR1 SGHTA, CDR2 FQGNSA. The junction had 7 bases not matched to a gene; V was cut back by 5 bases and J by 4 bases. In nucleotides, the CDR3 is TGTGCCAGCAGCACAAACAGGGGCGCCACCGGGGAGCTGTTTTTT. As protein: CASSTNRGATGELFF.

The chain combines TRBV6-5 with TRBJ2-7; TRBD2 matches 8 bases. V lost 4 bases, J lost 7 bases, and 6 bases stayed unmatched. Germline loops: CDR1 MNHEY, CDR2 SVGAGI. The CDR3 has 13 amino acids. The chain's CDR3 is CASSFTIAGEQYF. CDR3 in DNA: TGTGCCAGCAGTTTTACAATAGCGGGGGAGCAGTACTTC.

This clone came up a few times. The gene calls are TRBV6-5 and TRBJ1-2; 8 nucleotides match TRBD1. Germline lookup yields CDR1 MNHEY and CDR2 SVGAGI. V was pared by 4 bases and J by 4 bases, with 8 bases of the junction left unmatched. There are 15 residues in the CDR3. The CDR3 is CASSSNPDRVYGYTF. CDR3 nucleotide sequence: TGTGCCAGCAGTTCAAACCCGGACAGGGTCTATGGCTACACCTTC.

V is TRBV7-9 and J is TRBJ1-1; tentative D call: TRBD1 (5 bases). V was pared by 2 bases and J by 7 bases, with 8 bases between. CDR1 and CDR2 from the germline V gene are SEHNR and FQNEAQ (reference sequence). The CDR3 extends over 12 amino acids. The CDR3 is CASSLLGHEAFF. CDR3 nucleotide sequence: TGTGCCAGCAGCTTATTGGGGCATGAAGCTTTCTTT.

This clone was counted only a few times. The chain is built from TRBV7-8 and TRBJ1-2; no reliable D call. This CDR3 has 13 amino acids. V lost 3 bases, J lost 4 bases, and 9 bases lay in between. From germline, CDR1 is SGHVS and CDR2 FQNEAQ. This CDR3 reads CASSFGVGYGYTF. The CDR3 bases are TGTGCCAGCAGCTTCGGGGTCGGCTATGGCTACACCTTC.

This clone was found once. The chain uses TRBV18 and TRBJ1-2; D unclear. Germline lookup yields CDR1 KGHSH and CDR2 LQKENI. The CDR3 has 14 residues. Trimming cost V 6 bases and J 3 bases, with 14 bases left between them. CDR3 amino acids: CASSGGGSDYGYTF. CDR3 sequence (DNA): TGTGCCAGCTCTGGTGGAGGGTCGGACTATGGCTACACCTTC.

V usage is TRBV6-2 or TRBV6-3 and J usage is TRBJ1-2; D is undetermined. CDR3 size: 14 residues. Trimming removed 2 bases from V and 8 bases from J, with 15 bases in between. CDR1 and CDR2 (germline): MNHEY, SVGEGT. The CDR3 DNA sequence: TGTGCCAGCAGTTACGCCGGGATTATAGGGGGCTACACCTTC. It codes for CASSYAGIIGGYTF.

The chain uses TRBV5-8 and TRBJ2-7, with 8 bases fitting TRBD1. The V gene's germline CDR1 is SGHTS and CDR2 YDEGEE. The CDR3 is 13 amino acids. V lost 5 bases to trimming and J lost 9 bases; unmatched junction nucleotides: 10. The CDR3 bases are TGTGCCAGCAGAGGGCAGGGGGCGCCTGGGCAGTACTTC. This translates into CASRGQGAPGQYF.

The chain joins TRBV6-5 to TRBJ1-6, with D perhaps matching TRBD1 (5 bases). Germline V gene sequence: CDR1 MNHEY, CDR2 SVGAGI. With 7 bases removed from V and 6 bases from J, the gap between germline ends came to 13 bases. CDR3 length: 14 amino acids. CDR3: CASTPGQINSPLHF. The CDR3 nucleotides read TGTGCCAGCACCCCCGGACAAATTAATTCACCCCTCCACTTT.

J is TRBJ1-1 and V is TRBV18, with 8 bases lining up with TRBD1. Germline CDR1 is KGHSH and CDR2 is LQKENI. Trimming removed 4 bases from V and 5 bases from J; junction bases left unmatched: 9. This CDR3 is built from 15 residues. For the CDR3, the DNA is TGTGCCAGCTCACGTGGACAGGGAGGGGGGACTGAAGCTTTCTTT. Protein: CASSRGQGGGTEAFF. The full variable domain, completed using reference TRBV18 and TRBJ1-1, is NAGVMQNPRHLVRRRGQEARLRCSPMKGHSHVYWYRQLPEEGLKFMVYLQKENIIDESGMPKERFSAEFPKEGPSILRIQQVVRGDSAAYFCASSRGQGGGTEAFFGQGTRLTVV.

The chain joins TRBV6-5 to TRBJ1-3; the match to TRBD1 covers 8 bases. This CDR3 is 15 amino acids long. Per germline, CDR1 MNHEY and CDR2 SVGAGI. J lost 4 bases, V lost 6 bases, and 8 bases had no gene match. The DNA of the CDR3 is TGTGCCAGCAGGCGGACAGGGTTGAGGGGAAACACCATATATTTT. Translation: CASRRTGLRGNTIYF.

The CDR3 protein is CASEGTSFEAFF. CDR3 DNA: TGTGCCAGCGAGGGAACCTCTTTTGAAGCTTTCTTT. The rearrangement uses TRBV2 and TRBJ1-1; no definite D call. Trimming removed 8 bases at V and 7 bases at J, with 14 bases between. The V gene's germline CDR1 is SNHLY and CDR2 FYNNEI. CDR3 length: 12 residues.

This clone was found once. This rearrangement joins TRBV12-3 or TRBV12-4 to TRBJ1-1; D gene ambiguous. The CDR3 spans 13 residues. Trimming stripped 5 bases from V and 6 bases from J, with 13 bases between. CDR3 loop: CASSAIPGAEAFF. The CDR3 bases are TGTGCCAGCAGTGCGATTCCGGGCGCTGAAGCTTTCTTT.

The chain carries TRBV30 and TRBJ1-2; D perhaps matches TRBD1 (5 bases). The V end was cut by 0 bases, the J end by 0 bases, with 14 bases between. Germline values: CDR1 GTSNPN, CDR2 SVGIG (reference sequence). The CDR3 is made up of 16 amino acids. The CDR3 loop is CAWSVRGLDPNYGYTF. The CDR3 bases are TGTGCCTGGAGTGTACGGGGACTAGACCCTAACTATGGCTACACCTTC.

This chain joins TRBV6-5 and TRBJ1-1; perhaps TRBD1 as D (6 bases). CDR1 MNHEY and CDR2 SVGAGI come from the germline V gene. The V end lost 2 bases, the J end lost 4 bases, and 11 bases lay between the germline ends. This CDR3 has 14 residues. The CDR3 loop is CASSYRQGSTEAFF. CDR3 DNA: TGTGCCAGCAGTTACCGTCAGGGGAGCACTGAAGCTTTCTTT.

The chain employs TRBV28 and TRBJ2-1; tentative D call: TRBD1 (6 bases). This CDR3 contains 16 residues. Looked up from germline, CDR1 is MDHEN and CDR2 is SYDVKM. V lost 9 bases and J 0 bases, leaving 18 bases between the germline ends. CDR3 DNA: TGTGCCAGTAATACTCCGGGACACAACTCCTACAATGAGCAGTTCTTC. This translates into CASNTPGHNSYNEQFF.

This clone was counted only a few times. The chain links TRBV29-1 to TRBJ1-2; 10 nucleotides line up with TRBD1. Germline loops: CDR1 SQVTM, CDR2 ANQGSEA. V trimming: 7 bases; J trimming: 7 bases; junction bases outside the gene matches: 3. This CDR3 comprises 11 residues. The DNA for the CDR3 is TGCAGCGGCGGACAGGGGGGTGGCTACACCTTC. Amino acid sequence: CSGGQGGGYTF.

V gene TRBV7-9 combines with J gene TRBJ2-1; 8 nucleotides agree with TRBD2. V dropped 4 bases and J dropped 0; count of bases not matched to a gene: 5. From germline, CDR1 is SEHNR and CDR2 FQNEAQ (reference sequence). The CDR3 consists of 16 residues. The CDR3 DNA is TGTGCCAGCAGCTCCTATAGCGGGGCCTCCTACAATGAGCAGTTCTTC. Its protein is CASSSYSGASYNEQFF.

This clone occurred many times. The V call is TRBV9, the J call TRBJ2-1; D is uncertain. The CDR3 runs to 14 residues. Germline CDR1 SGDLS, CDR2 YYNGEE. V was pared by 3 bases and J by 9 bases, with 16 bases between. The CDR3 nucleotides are TGTGCCAGCAGCGGGGGTTGGAAGCCAGGTGAGCAGTTCTTC. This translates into CASSGGWKPGEQFF.

In DNA, the CDR3 is TGTGCCAGCACCCCGCGGTTCCAGGGTGGGAACACTGAAGCTTTCTTT. Its protein is CASTPRFQGGNTEAFF. The chain links TRBV5-4 to TRBJ1-1, with D perhaps matching TRBD1 (5 bases). CDR3 length: 16 residues. Germline CDR1 reads SGHNT; CDR2 reads YYREEE (reference sequence). Trimming left V 6 bases short and J 1 base short, with 19 bases between.

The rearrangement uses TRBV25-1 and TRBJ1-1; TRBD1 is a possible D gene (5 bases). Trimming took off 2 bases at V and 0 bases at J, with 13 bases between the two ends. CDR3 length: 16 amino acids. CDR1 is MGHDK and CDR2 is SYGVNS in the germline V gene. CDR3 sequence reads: CASSERQGPMNTEAFF. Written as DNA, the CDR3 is TGTGCCAGCAGTGAACGGCAGGGTCCGATGAACACTGAAGCTTTCTTT.

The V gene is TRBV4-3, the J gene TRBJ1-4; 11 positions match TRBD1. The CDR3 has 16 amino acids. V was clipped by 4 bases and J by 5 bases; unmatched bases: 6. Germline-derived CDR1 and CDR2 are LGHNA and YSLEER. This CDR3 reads CASSRLRTGGNEKLFF. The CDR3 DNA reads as TGCGCCAGCAGCCGACTTAGGACAGGGGGCAATGAAAAACTGTTTTTT.

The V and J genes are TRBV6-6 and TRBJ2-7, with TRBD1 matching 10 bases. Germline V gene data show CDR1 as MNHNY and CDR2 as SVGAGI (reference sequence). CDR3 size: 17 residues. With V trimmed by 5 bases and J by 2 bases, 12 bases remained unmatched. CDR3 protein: CASSPGTGDGSTYEQYF. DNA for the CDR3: TGTGCCAGCAGTCCCGGGACAGGGGATGGCTCGACCTACGAGCAGTACTTC.

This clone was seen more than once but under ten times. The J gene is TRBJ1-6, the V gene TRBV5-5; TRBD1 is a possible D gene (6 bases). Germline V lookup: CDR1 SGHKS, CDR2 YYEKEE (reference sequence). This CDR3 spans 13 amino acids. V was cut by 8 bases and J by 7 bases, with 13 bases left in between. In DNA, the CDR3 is TGTGCCAGTCAAAGGGGGAACAATTCACCCCTCCACTTT. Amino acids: CASQRGNNSPLHF.